A single T cell receptor (beta chain) is shown here with its context. As yet, its antigen is unknown. The sample belongs to a study of shared clonotypes between healthy human individuals. Study-level information: CD8 memory received one plate per donor, CD8 naive two, CD4 memory three and CD4 naive three.

Genomic DNA of each subset was evenly split across several immunoSEQ plates. Assay used: immunoSEQ multiplex PCR; TCRdb lists only in-frame clones, some missing. In the table there are a few million clones, approximately 93% of which are singletons. Findings and limits, study-wide: Having only a few donors restricted how much genetic and exposure-history diversity was captured. Depth of sequencing was expected to influence donor clonotype sharing.

The source material was naive CD4+ T cells from PBMCs. The subset denotes: CD45RA+ positively selected. The clonotype comes from a young man in good health. Some clones in this sample may be carry-over from other donors' samples.

CDR3 in amino acids: CASSLPGFGTEAFF. The CDR3 DNA reads as TGTGCCAGCAGCTTACCTGGGTTTGGCACTGAAGCTTTCTTT. The chain uses TRBV11-1 and TRBJ1-1; no firm D call. CDR3 length: 14 residues. Trimming pared 2 bases from V and 4 bases from J, leaving 11 bases between. Germline V gene lookup returns CDR1 SGHAT and CDR2 FQDESV (reference sequence).